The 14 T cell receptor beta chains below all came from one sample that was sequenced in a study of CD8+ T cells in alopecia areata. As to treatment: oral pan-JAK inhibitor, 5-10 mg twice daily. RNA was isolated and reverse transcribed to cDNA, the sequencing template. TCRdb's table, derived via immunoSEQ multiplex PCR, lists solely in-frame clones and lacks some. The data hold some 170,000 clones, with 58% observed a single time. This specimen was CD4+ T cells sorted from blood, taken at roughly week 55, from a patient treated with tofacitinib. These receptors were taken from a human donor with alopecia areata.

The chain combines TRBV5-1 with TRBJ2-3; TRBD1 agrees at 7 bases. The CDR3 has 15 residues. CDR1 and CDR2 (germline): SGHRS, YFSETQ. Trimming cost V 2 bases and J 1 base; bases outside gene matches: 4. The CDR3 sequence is CASSFAGQGTDTQYF. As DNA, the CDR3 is TGCGCCAGCAGCTTCGCAGGACAGGGCACAGATACGCAGTATTTT.

The CDR3 bases are TGTGCCAGCAGCTTAGAGATGGGGTCTGCCAAAAACATTCAGTACTTC. It yields the protein CASSLEMGSAKNIQYF. This sequence joins TRBV7-2 and TRBJ2-4; D is undetermined. Trimming left V 1 base short and J 1 base short, with 11 bases between. Germline CDR1 and CDR2: SGHTA and FQGNSA. This CDR3 contains 16 residues.

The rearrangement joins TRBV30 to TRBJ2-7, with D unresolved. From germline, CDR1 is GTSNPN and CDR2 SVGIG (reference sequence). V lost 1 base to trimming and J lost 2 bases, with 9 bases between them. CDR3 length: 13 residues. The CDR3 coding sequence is TGTGCCTGGAGTGGAAATGTGGCCTACGAGCAGTACTTC. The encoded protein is CAWSGNVAYEQYF.

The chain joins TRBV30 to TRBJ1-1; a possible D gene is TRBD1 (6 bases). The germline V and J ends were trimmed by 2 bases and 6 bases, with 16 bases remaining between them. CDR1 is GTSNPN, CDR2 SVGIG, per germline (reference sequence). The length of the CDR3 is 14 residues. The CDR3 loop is CAWSWQGSGAEAFF. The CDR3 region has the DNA TGTGCCTGGAGTTGGCAGGGGTCGGGCGCTGAAGCTTTCTTT.

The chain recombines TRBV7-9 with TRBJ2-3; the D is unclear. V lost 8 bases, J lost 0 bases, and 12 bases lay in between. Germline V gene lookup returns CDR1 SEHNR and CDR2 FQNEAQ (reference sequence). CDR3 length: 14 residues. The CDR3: CASRAALSTDTQYF. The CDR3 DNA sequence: TGTGCCAGCCGTGCCGCGTTAAGCACAGATACGCAGTATTTT.

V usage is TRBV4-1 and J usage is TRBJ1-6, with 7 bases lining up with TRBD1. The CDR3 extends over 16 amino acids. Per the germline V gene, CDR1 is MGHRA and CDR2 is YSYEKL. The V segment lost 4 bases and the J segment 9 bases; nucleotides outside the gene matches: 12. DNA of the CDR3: TGCGCCAGCAGCCCGGAACGACAGGGAGGCGGTTCACCCCTCCACTTT. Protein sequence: CASSPERQGGGSPLHF.

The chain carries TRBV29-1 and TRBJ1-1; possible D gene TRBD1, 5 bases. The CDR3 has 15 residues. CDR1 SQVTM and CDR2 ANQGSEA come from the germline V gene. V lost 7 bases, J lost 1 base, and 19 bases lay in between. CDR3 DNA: TGCAGCGGTACCCCCCCAGGGAGGGGGAACACTGAAGCTTTCTTT. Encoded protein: CSGTPPGRGNTEAFF.

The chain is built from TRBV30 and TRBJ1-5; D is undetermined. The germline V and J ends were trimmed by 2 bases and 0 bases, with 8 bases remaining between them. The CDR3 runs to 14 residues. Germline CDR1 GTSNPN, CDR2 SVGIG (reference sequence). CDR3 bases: TGTGCCTGGAGTTACGGGGATAGCAATCAGCCCCAGCATTTT. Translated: CAWSYGDSNQPQHF.

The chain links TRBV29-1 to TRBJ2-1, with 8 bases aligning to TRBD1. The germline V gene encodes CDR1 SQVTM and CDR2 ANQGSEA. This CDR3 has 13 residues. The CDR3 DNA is TGCAGAAATACAGGGGGTCCCTACAATGAGCAGTTCTTC. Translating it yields CRNTGGPYNEQFF.

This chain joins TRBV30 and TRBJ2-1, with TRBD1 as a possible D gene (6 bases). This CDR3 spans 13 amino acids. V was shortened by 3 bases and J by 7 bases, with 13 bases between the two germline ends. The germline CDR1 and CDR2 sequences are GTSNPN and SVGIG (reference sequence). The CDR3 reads CAWSRGVVNEQFF. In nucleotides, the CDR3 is TGTGCCTGGAGCAGGGGAGTAGTAAATGAGCAGTTCTTC. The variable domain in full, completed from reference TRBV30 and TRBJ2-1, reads SQTIHQWPATLVQPVGSPLSLECTVEGTSNPNLYWYRQAAGRGLQLLFYSVGIGQISSEVPQNLSASRPQDRQFILSSKKLLLSDSGFYLCAWSRGVVNEQFFGPGTRLTVL.

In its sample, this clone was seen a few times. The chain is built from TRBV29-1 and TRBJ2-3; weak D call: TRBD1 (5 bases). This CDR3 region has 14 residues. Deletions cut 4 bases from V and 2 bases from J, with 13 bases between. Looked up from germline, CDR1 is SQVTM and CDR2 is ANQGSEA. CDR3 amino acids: CSVGARAITDTQYF. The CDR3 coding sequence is TGCAGCGTTGGTGCCAGGGCGATCACAGATACGCAGTATTTT.

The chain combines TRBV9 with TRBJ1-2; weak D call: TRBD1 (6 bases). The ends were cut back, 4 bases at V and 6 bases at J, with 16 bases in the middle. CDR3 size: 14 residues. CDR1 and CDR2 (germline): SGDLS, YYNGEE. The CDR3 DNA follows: TGTGCCAGCAGCCAAGAGGTCAGGGGAGATGGCTACACCTTC. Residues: CASSQEVRGDGYTF.

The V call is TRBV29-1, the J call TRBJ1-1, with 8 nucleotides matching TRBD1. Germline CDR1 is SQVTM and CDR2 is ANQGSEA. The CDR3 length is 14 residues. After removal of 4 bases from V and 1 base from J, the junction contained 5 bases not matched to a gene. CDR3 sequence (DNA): TGCAGCGTTGTTGCGGACAGGGCGAACACTGAAGCTTTCTTT. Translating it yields CSVVADRANTEAFF.

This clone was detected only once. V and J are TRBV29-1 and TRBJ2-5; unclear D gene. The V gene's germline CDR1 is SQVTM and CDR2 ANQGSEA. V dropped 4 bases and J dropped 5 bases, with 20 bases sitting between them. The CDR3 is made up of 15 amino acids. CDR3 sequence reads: CSVAVPQGPLETQYF. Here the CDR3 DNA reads TGCAGCGTTGCGGTCCCCCAAGGACCCCTGGAGACCCAGTACTTC.